The 5 T cell receptor beta chains below all came from one sample that was sequenced in a study of T-cell memory formation after mild COVID-19. TCRdb processed the 5' RACE reads anew with MiXCR; each CDR3 protein has one entry. The sample records approximately 150,000 distinct CDR3 sequences, about 5.5% being singletons. Sequenced material: PBMCs or a T cell subset sorted from them (not recorded which). The receptor source for this set is an adult woman who had mild COVID-19 (a few samples of this study predate the infection). Cell type and time point are not known.

J is TRBJ2-7 and V is TRBV12-3 or TRBV12-4; no clear D gene. V dropped 5 bases and J dropped 2 bases, with 16 bases sitting between them. The CDR3 loop spans 15 amino acids. CDR3 nucleotides: TGTGCCAGCAGTCCCTACCGGCAGATCCCCTACGAGCAGTACTTC. Its protein is CASSPYRQIPYEQYF.

The chain joins TRBV5-4 to TRBJ2-3; 14 nucleotides agree with TRBD2. This CDR3 is built from 18 residues. Germline CDR1 SGHNT, CDR2 YYREEE (reference sequence). J lost 4 bases, V lost 2 bases, and 9 bases had no gene match. The CDR3 here is CASSFPGTSGRIADTQYF. DNA of the CDR3: TGTGCCAGCAGCTTCCCCGGGACTAGCGGGAGAATTGCAGATACGCAGTATTTT.

This clonotype has more than one count but fewer than ten. The gene calls are TRBV5-1 and TRBJ1-1; 7 bases match TRBD1. The CDR3 extends over 17 amino acids. Germline trimming cut 0 bases from V and 2 bases from J; bases unmatched to any gene: 10. Germline CDR1 is SGHRS and CDR2 is YFSETQ. The CDR3 sequence is CASSLEVPGQTNTEAFF. DNA for the CDR3: TGCGCCAGCAGCTTGGAGGTTCCGGGACAGACTAACACTGAAGCTTTCTTT.

This clonotype came up many times. This sequence joins TRBV11-2 and TRBJ2-2, with TRBD1 matching 7 bases. The germline CDR1 and CDR2 sequences are SGHAT and FQNNGV. V shed 1 base and J 4 bases; nucleotides not matched to a gene: 9. The CDR3 totals 17 residues. In nucleotides, the CDR3 is TGTGCCAGCAGCTTAGGAGCCATCCGGGACAGCACCGGGGAGCTGTTTTTT. Amino acid sequence: CASSLGAIRDSTGELFF.

This clonotype was detected only a few times. V is TRBV18 and J is TRBJ1-1; D is unresolved. The V end was cut by 8 bases, the J end by 1 base, with 11 bases between. The CDR3 loop spans 13 amino acids. Germline lookup yields CDR1 KGHSH and CDR2 LQKENI. CDR3: CASATEGNTEAFF. CDR3 DNA: TGTGCCAGCGCCACGGAGGGGAACACTGAAGCTTTCTTT. Based on the CDR3 plus reference TRBV18 and TRBJ1-1, the full variable domain is NAGVMQNPRHLVRRRGQEARLRCSPMKGHSHVYWYRQLPEEGLKFMVYLQKENIIDESGMPKERFSAEFPKEGPSILRIQQVVRGDSAAYFCASATEGNTEAFFGQGTRLTVV.